A selection of T cell receptor beta chains follows, all from one sample in a study of neoadjuvant anti-PD-1 for oral cavity cancer. Assay used: immunoSEQ multiplex PCR; TCRdb lists only in-frame clones, some missing. The repertoire has about 42,000 clones, 65% to 80% of them found once; the top ten carry roughly 4.9%. The material was PBMCs, obtained after nivolumab (anti-PD-1) treatment. All receptors derive from a person aged 40 to 85 with oral cavity squamous cell carcinoma. Each CDR3 is given with its conserved first and last residue. The D gene is left open where the match is weak. Size values are once, few and many counts, or a class for expanded clones, and some rows have none.

TRBD1 | once | TRBJ1-2 | TRBV6-1 | CAIRQGLTGGYTF | TGTGCCATAAGACAGGGTCTAACGGGTGGCTACACCTTC
NA | NA | TRBJ2-5 | TRBV19 | CASSFTRLAQAETQYF | TGTGCCAGTAGTTTCACCCGGCTAGCGCAGGCGGAGACCCAGTACTTC
NA | NA | TRBJ2-2 | TRBV19 | CASSMGANTGELFF | TGTGCCAGTAGTATGGGGGCGAACACCGGGGAGCTGTTTTTT
TRBD2 | NA | TRBJ2-1 | TRBV4-1 | CASSQGLGRANEQFF | TGCGCCAGCAGCCAGGGGCTGGGGAGGGCTAATGAGCAGTTCTTC
NA | NA | TRBJ2-5 | TRBV7-3 | CASSLTGGGRGETQYF | TGTGCCAGCAGCTTAACCGGGGGCGGGAGAGGTGAGACCCAGTACTTC
NA | NA | TRBJ1-1 | TRBV28 | CASSLPGIGAFF | TGTGCCAGCAGTCTCCCGGGGATCGGCGCTTTCTTT
NA | NA | TRBJ2-1 | TRBV4-2 | CASSQGQGVSEQFF | TGTGCCAGCAGCCAAGGGCAGGGAGTGAGTGAGCAGTTCTTC
TRBD2 | NA | TRBJ2-3 | TRBV10-3 | CAISESRASGRDTQYF | TGTGCCATCAGTGAGTCGAGGGCTAGCGGGAGAGATACGCAGTATTTT
TRBD1 | NA | TRBJ1-4 | TRBV19 | CASSEAGTGTEKLFF | TGTGCCAGTAGTGAGGCCGGGACAGGGACTGAAAAACTGTTTTTT
NA | NA | TRBJ2-1 | TRBV7-3 | CASSLMSSRINEQFF | TGTGCCAGCAGCTTAATGTCGTCTAGAATCAATGAGCAGTTCTTC
NA | medium-sized | TRBJ2-2 | TRBV11-2 | CASSRTDTGELFF | TGTGCCAGCAGCCGGACAGACACCGGGGAGCTGTTTTTT
TRBD1 | NA | TRBJ2-3 | TRBV9 | CASSDRQGGSDTQYF | TGTGCCAGCAGCGACAGACAGGGTGGGTCAGATACGCAGTATTTT
TRBD2 | NA | TRBJ2-7 | TRBV19 | CATSRGGPYEQYF | TGTGCCACCTCTCGGGGGGGACCCTACGAGCAGTACTTC
NA | NA | TRBJ2-1 | TRBV7-2 | CASSLGGAFGEQFF | TGTGCCAGCAGCTTAGGGGGGGCGTTTGGTGAGCAGTTCTTC
TRBD2 | NA | TRBJ2-3 | TRBV11-2 | CASGSSGGTDTQYF | TGTGCCAGCGGGAGTAGCGGGGGCACAGATACGCAGTATTTT
NA | NA | TRBJ2-2 | TRBV7-3 | CASGRGMGELFF | TGTGCCAGCGGAAGGGGTATGGGGGAGCTGTTTTTT
NA | NA | TRBJ1-1 | TRBV14 | CASSQVEPGTEAFF | TGTGCCAGCAGCCAAGTCGAGCCGGGGACTGAAGCTTTCTTT
NA | NA | TRBJ1-6 | TRBV7-8 | CASSLGGNSPLHF | TGTGCCAGCAGCTTAGGCGGGAATTCACCCCTCCACTTT